The 22 T cell receptor beta chains listed next were all sequenced from one sample in a study of cytotoxic CD8 clonotypes in ibrutinib-treated CLL. The assay was immunoSEQ multiplex PCR, and TCRdb's table has in-frame clones only and misses some. The table lists 160,000 or so clones, more than 80% of them singletons, with under 5.5% in the top ten. Sequenced material: PBMCs, taken after 24 months of ibrutinib treatment. The receptors here all came from a human donor with chronic lymphocytic leukemia.

The chain couples TRBV6-5 to TRBJ2-1, with D perhaps assigned TRBD1 or TRBD2 (5 bases each). The germline V gene encodes CDR1 MNHEY and CDR2 SVGAGI. V lost 2 bases, J lost 9 bases, and 11 bases lay in between. This CDR3 is built from 13 residues. The DNA for the CDR3 is TGTGCCAGCAGTTACGATGGGGGTCCTGAGCAGTTCTTC. This gives the protein CASSYDGGPEQFF.

The chain joins TRBV21-1 to TRBJ2-4; no check of the table's D call, TRBD1, against the DNA was made. TRBV21-1 is reported as a pseudogene. The CDR3 is 19 amino acids. The CDR3 DNA reads TGTGCCAGCAGCAAAGGGGAGACAGGGGGCCCATTGGCCAAAAACATTCAGTACTTC. The encoded protein is CASSKGETGGPLAKNIQYF.

The V gene is TRBV6-6, the J gene TRBJ2-1; D uncertain. Germline CDR1 and CDR2: MNHNY and SVGAGI (reference sequence). The CDR3 extends over 12 amino acids. This CDR3 is CASDSSYNEQFF. Written as DNA, the CDR3 is TGTGCTTCCGATTCATCCTACAATGAGCAGTTCTTC.

The chain joins TRBV18 to TRBJ1-2; a weak D match, TRBD1 (5 bases). Trimming pared 1 base from V and 2 bases from J, leaving 8 bases between. The CDR3 has 14 residues. CDR1 is KGHSH, CDR2 LQKENI, per germline. The CDR3 protein is CASSPLTVNYGYTF. CDR3 sequence (DNA): TGTGCCAGCTCACCACTGACAGTAAACTATGGCTACACCTTC.

The chain employs TRBV27 and TRBJ2-2, with 9 bases aligning to TRBD2. The CDR3 covers 16 residues. Germline-derived CDR1 and CDR2 are MNHEY and SMNVEV (reference sequence). The J segment lost 2 bases and the V segment lost 1 base, leaving 2 bases of the junction unmatched. The CDR3 nucleotides read TGTGCCAGCAGTTTATTAGCGGGGGACAACACCGGGGAGCTGTTTTTT. It encodes CASSLLAGDNTGELFF.

V and J are TRBV6-5 and TRBJ2-1, with 10 nucleotides matching TRBD2. This CDR3 has 16 amino acids. The V gene's germline CDR1 is MNHEY and CDR2 SVGAGI. V was clipped by 0 bases and J by 3 bases; unmatched bases: 2. This CDR3 is CASSYSSGGLYNEQFF. CDR3 nucleotides: TGTGCCAGCAGTTACTCTAGCGGGGGGCTCTACAATGAGCAGTTCTTC.

The chain carries TRBV5-1 and TRBJ2-2; 8 bases are shared with TRBD1. Per the germline V gene, CDR1 is SGHRS and CDR2 is YFSETQ. With V trimmed by 3 bases and J by 6 bases, 7 bases remained unmatched. This CDR3 has 15 amino acids. DNA of the CDR3: TGCGCCAGCAGCTCGCTCCCGACAGGGGCCGGGGAGCTGTTTTTT. This encodes CASSSLPTGAGELFF.

In this sample, this clone turned up a few times. V and J are TRBV2 and TRBJ1-2, with D tentatively TRBD1 (5 bases). V lost 5 bases, J lost 0 bases, and 7 bases lay in between. The V gene's germline CDR1 is SNHLY and CDR2 FYNNEI. The CDR3 consists of 13 residues. DNA for the CDR3: TGTGCCAGCAGTTTGACAGCTAACTATGGCTACACCTTC. Translating gives CASSLTANYGYTF.

This chain uses TRBV6-6 with TRBJ2-3; a possible D gene is TRBD2 (6 bases). Deletions cut 11 bases from V and 3 bases from J, with 21 bases between. The CDR3 spans 15 residues. Germline lookup yields CDR1 MNHNY and CDR2 SVGAGI (reference sequence). The CDR3 DNA is TGTGCCGGAGGGACGCGTGAGGTTGGGACAGATACGCAGTATTTT. Its translation is CAGGTREVGTDTQYF.

Comment on this clone: A junction boundary mismatches the germline segment, possibly from a read error. V is TRBV23-1 and J is TRBJ2-3; 15 bases fit TRBD2. TRBV23-1 falls under the ORF class, with uncertain function. This CDR3 spans 18 amino acids. CDR3: CASRPSDSSPGLAGGKDF. CDR3 coding DNA: TGCGCCAGCAGGCCTTCGGACAGTTCGCCGGGACTAGCGGGGGGAAAGGATTTT.

This clone was seen a handful of times. V is TRBV7-9 and J is TRBJ2-2, with TRBD1 as a possible D gene (6 bases). CDR3 length: 14 residues. Trimming cost V 8 bases and J 1 base, with 11 bases left between them. Germline V gene sequence: CDR1 SEHNR, CDR2 FQNEAQ (reference sequence). CDR3 nucleotide sequence: TGTGCCAGCGACTCAGGGGTGAACACCGGGGAGCTGTTTTTT. Its translation: CASDSGVNTGELFF.

The V and J genes are TRBV28 and TRBJ2-1, with 7 bases fitting TRBD2. Trimming took 7 bases from V and 0 from J; bases not matched to a gene: 9. The germline V gene encodes CDR1 MDHEN and CDR2 SYDVKM. The CDR3 length is 16 residues. CDR3 loop: CASTSLAGASYNEQFF. The CDR3 nucleotides are TGTGCCAGCACCTCCCTGGCGGGAGCCTCCTACAATGAGCAGTTCTTC.

The J gene is TRBJ1-1, the V gene TRBV11-3, with no clear D. This CDR3 comprises 13 residues. Germline CDR1 SGHNT, CDR2 YENEEA. V was trimmed by 1 base and J by 0 bases, leaving 3 bases between them. CDR3 loop: CASSLAVNTEAFF. The CDR3 nucleotides read TGTGCCAGCAGCTTAGCTGTGAACACTGAAGCTTTCTTT.

This clone occurred a few times. This sequence joins TRBV4-1 and TRBJ1-4, with D possibly matching TRBD1 (6 bases). The CDR3 extends over 12 amino acids. V was clipped by 6 bases and J by 7 bases, with 9 bases between them. CDR1 is MGHRA, CDR2 YSYEKL, per germline. The CDR3: CASRNRAEKLFF. The CDR3 nucleotides read TGCGCCAGCAGAAACAGGGCTGAAAAACTGTTTTTT.

CDR3 sequence (DNA): TGTGCCAGCAGGCAGATACCCTCCTACGAGCAGTACTTC. This codes for CASRQIPSYEQYF. V gene TRBV2 combines with J gene TRBJ2-7, with D unclear. Trimming took off 6 bases at V and 0 bases at J, with 9 bases between the two ends. CDR3 size: 13 residues. CDR1 SNHLY and CDR2 FYNNEI come from the germline V gene.

The chain uses TRBV5-4 and TRBJ2-4; D remains ambiguous. Germline V CDR1 and CDR2: SGHNT, YYREEE (reference sequence). V was pared by 0 bases and J by 3 bases, with 13 bases between. This CDR3 spans 16 amino acids. CDR3 loop: CASSLGPPWDKNIQYF. CDR3 sequence (DNA): TGTGCCAGCAGCTTGGGGCCTCCATGGGACAAAAACATTCAGTACTTC.

V usage is TRBV9 and J usage is TRBJ2-1; D not resolved. Trimming pared 0 bases from V and 4 bases from J, leaving 2 bases between. This CDR3 contains 12 residues. Germline V gene data show CDR1 as SGDLS and CDR2 as YYNGEE. The CDR3: CASSVGYNEQFF. The CDR3 DNA reads TGTGCCAGCAGCGTAGGATACAATGAGCAGTTCTTC.

The chain links TRBV19 to TRBJ1-3; D gene uncertain. With 6 bases removed from V and 0 bases from J, the gap between germline ends came to 6 bases. This CDR3 contains 13 residues. CDR1 is LNHDA, CDR2 SQIVND, per germline (reference sequence). CDR3 sequence reads: CASRGNSGNTIYF. The CDR3 DNA is TGTGCCAGTAGGGGGAACTCTGGAAACACCATATATTTT.

The chain joins TRBV7-2 to TRBJ2-1; weak D call: TRBD2 (5 bases). Germline V gene lookup returns CDR1 SGHTA and CDR2 FQGNSA. The CDR3 is made up of 15 amino acids. V lost 6 bases to trimming and J lost 5 bases, with 17 bases between them. The CDR3 DNA reads as TGTGCCAGCAGGTCCCGGACTGGAGAGAACAATGAGCAGTTCTTC. Translation gives CASRSRTGENNEQFF.

V and J are TRBV7-2 and TRBJ2-7; 11 bases agree with TRBD2. Germline CDR1 SGHTA, CDR2 FQGNSA. CDR3 length equals 13 residues. Germline trimming cut 8 bases from V and 3 bases from J; bases unmatched to any gene: 3. The CDR3 DNA follows: TGTGCCAGCGCGACTAGCGGGAACTACGAGCAGTACTTC. Translation gives CASATSGNYEQYF.

The rearrangement uses TRBV30 and TRBJ2-2; no clear D. CDR3 length: 16 amino acids. V dropped 2 bases and J dropped 0 bases, with 13 bases sitting between them. Per the germline V gene, CDR1 is GTSNPN and CDR2 is SVGIG (reference sequence). CDR3: CAWSPSQTTNTGELFF. CDR3 in DNA: TGTGCCTGGAGTCCATCTCAGACGACGAACACCGGGGAGCTGTTTTTT.

This clone was seen more than once but under ten times. This chain joins TRBV7-9 and TRBJ1-5, with TRBD1 matching over 9 bases. CDR3 length: 15 amino acids. The V segment lost 1 base and the J segment 7 bases; nucleotides outside the gene matches: 5. In germline, CDR1 is SEHNR, CDR2 FQNEAQ (reference sequence). This CDR3 is CASSLEQGAGQPQHF. In DNA, the CDR3 is TGTGCCAGCAGCTTAGAACAGGGGGCCGGGCAGCCCCAGCATTTT.